Each of the 3 T cell receptor delta chains below was sequenced from the same sample in a study of γδ T cells in repeated Plasmodium falciparum infection. Bulk repertoires came from Vgamma9/Vdelta2+ or Vdelta2-negative gammadelta T cells flow-sorted from PBMC. TCRdb re-identified clones in the multiplex PCR reads via CATT. Among 85,000 to 95,000 delta-chain clones listed, 1.4% were seen once. The sample taken for sequencing was gamma-delta T cells from blood. These receptor sequences come from a pool of human donors (malaria-infected and uninfected, not separated).

This clone was detected ten times or more. The gene calls are TRDV1 and TRDJ1, with TRDD3 matching 8 bases. No J gene was available from TCRdb, and it was assigned here by a germline match of the DNA. Germline assignment: CDR1 TSWWSYY and CDR2 QGS. There are 23 residues in the CDR3. Losses at the gene ends were 4 bases for V and 0 bases for J; bases not matched to a gene: 28. CDR3: CALGGHLGYFPFCTGGNTDKLIF. DNA of the CDR3: TGTGCTCTTGGGGGCCACCTTGGCTATTTCCCGTTTTGTACTGGGGGCAACACCGATAAACTCATCTTT.

This clone showed up just a few times. A far larger clone differs by one base, so this is likely a read error. The identical CDR3 is also encoded by other nucleotide sequences in the sample. The V call is TRDV2, the J call TRDJ2; TRDD3 agrees at 7 bases. No J segment appears in TCRdb, so it was assigned here by matching the sequence to germline. After removal of 0 bases from V and 6 bases from J, the junction contained 15 bases not matched to a gene. The CDR3 extends over 18 amino acids. Looked up from germline, CDR1 is GEAIGNYY and CDR2 is EKD. The CDR3 sequence is CACDTLWAGDPSAAQLFF. CDR3 coding DNA: TGTGCCTGTGACACCCTTTGGGCGGGGGATCCCTCAGCAGCACAACTCTTCTTT.

This clone has a handful of counts. The protein TCRdb gives is from a much larger clone and does not agree with this DNA's translation at residue 14, likely a read error; the protein shown here comes from the DNA. The chain is built from TRDV2 and TRDJ3, with 7 positions matching TRDD3. The J gene is not listed in TCRdb, so it was assigned here from a DNA match to germline. Looked up from germline, CDR1 is GEAIGNYY and CDR2 is EKD. The CDR3 sequence is 20 residues long. The CDR3 loop reads CACDTVLGYKSSWGTRQMFF. The DNA of the CDR3 is TGTGCCTGTGACACCGTTCTGGGATACAAGAGCTCCTGGGGCACCCGACAGATGTTTTTC.